What follows is one T cell receptor beta chain and its context. Its antigen is not known. Using immunoSEQ multiplex PCR, the repertoire was profiled, and TCRdb retains in-frame clones only, with some absent. Of 70,000 to 75,000 clones detected, about 91% appear once; the ten largest clones hold roughly 3%. The data were taken from a study of OX40 agonist ivuxolimab in advanced cancers. Across the study: Checkpoint inhibitors had been given previously to roughly 40% of patients. Study observations and caveats: The specificity for antigen of the expanded peripheral T cells was not determined.

V lost 5 bases and J lost 7, with 12 bases in between. This CDR3 is built from 11 residues. Germline CDR1 and CDR2: SQVTM and ANQGSEA. The sequencing here drew on CD4+ or CD8+ T cells sorted from blood, taken in a trial of the OX40 agonist ivuxolimab. The chain combines TRBV29-1 with TRBJ2-7, with D tentatively TRBD2 (5 bases). The sequence derives from an adult with an advanced solid tumor such as melanoma, head and neck, liver or kidney cancer. CDR3 protein: CSVSWTLEQYF. CDR3 coding DNA: TGCAGCGTTTCTTGGACTCTAGAGCAGTACTTC.